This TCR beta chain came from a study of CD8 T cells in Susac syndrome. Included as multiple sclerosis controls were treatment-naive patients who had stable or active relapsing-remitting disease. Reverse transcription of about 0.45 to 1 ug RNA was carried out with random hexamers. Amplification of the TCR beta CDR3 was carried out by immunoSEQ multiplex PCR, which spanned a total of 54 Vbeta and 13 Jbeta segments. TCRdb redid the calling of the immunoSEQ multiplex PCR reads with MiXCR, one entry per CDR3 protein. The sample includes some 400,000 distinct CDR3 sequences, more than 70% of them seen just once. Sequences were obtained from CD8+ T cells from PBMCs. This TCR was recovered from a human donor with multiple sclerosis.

CDR3 loop: CASSQDKMYEQYF. In nucleotides, the CDR3 is TGTGCCAGCAGCCAAGATAAGATGTACGAGCAGTACTTC. The chain recombines TRBV4-2 with TRBJ2-7; no reliable D call. The CDR3 is made up of 13 amino acids. The ends were cut back, 0 bases at V and 4 bases at J, with 7 bases in the middle. Germline V lookup: CDR1 LGHNA, CDR2 YNFKEQ.